This passage covers 22 T cell receptor beta chains from one sample sequenced in a study of shared clonotypes between healthy human individuals. Using immunoSEQ multiplex PCR, the repertoire was profiled, and TCRdb retains in-frame clones only, with some absent. The sample lists hundreds of thousands of clones; roughly 96% were seen once. Naive CD8 cells lacked CD45RO and underwent positive selection for CCR7, leaving out terminally differentiated effector memory CD45RA+ cells. The sequenced material came from naive CD8+ T cells sorted from blood. These receptors came from a young woman in good health.

The chain recombines TRBV10-2 with TRBJ2-1; 14 bases agree with TRBD2. The CDR3 sequence is 16 residues long. Germline values: CDR1 WSHSY, CDR2 SAAADI. The ends lost 2 bases at V and 6 bases at J; junction bases unmatched: 3. In nucleotides, the CDR3 is TGCGCCAGCAGTGAGACAGGACTAGCGGGAGGCAATGAGCAGTTCTTC. It codes for CASSETGLAGGNEQFF.

The chain combines TRBV4-2 with TRBJ2-2; 10 bases fit TRBD1. J lost 1 base, V lost 5 bases, and 1 base had no gene match. The CDR3 has 15 amino acids. Germline CDR1 reads LGHNA; CDR2 reads YNFKEQ. This chain's CDR3 is CASSGDRGNTGELFF. The CDR3 nucleotides are TGTGCCAGCAGCGGGGACAGGGGGAACACCGGGGAGCTGTTTTTT.

The chain recombines TRBV27 with TRBJ2-2, with D possibly being TRBD1 (6 bases). Germline V gene lookup returns CDR1 MNHEY and CDR2 SMNVEV (reference sequence). Trimming pared 8 bases from V and 7 bases from J, leaving 11 bases between. CDR3 size: 12 residues. This CDR3 reads CASARDIGELFF. The CDR3 DNA sequence: TGTGCCAGCGCTCGGGACATCGGGGAGCTGTTTTTT.

This clone showed up just once. The gene calls are TRBV15 and TRBJ2-1; D unclear. CDR1 is LNHNV and CDR2 is YYDKDF in the germline V gene (reference sequence). Trimming left V 3 bases short and J 8 bases short, with 11 bases between. The CDR3 runs 13 residues. The CDR3 bases are TGTGCCACCAGCAGCCCTGGGGTCGATGAGCAGTTCTTC. Translated: CATSSPGVDEQFF.

The chain has TRBV27 and TRBJ2-7; 7 nucleotides agree with TRBD1. The CDR3 runs to 15 residues. Trimming removed 6 bases from V and 1 base from J; junction bases left unmatched: 9. Germline values: CDR1 MNHEY, CDR2 SMNVEV (reference sequence). CDR3 sequence: CASSRRQGRSYEQYF. The CDR3, as DNA: TGTGCCAGCAGCAGAAGACAGGGACGTTCCTACGAGCAGTACTTC.

Details on this clone: A read error may account for a junction end that differs from germline. V usage is TRBV7-9 and J usage is TRBJ2-1; perhaps TRBD1 as D (5 bases). The CDR3 is 13 amino acids. Germline V CDR1 and CDR2: SEHNR, FQNEAQ (reference sequence). The CDR3, as DNA: TGCGCGTCGCAGGACAAGGCGGCGAATGAGCAGTTCTTC. It encodes CASQDKAANEQFF. The full variable domain, rest sourced from reference TRBV7-9 and TRBJ2-1, is DTGVSQNPRHKITKRGQNVTFRCDPISEHNRLYWYRQTLGQGPEFLTYFQNEAQLEKSRLLSDRFSAERPKGSFSTLEIQRTEQGDSAMYLCASQDKAANEQFFGPGTRLTVL.

This clone is a singleton in its sample. The chain has TRBV29-1 and TRBJ2-5; D is unresolved. The germline V and J ends were trimmed by 0 bases and 4 bases, with 15 bases remaining between them. The V gene's germline CDR1 is SQVTM and CDR2 ANQGSEA. The CDR3 has 15 residues. The CDR3 coding sequence is TGCAGCGTTGAAGATCTCTGGGGAATTGGAGAGACCCAGTACTTC. Translating gives CSVEDLWGIGETQYF.

The chain has TRBV27 and TRBJ1-5, with D hard to call. V was shortened by 4 bases and J by 5 bases, with 9 bases between the two germline ends. The CDR3 spans 13 residues. Germline CDR1 is MNHEY and CDR2 is SMNVEV (reference sequence). CDR3 coding DNA: TGTGCCAGCAGTTCAAACGGTTATCAGCCCCAGCATTTT. Translating gives CASSSNGYQPQHF.

The chain uses TRBV6-5 and TRBJ1-5; 8 bases match TRBD1. Germline lookup yields CDR1 MNHEY and CDR2 SVGAGI. This CDR3 spans 15 amino acids. J gave up 4 bases and V 4 bases, and 6 bases lay outside the gene matches. In nucleotides, the CDR3 is TGTGCCAGCAGTTCCGGGACAGGCGTTAATCAGCCCCAGCATTTT. It codes for CASSSGTGVNQPQHF.

The V and J genes are TRBV4-2 and TRBJ2-7, with 8 nucleotides matching TRBD2. V dropped 0 bases and J dropped 3; count of bases not matched to a gene: 7. This CDR3 contains 16 residues. Germline CDR1 and CDR2: LGHNA and YNFKEQ. The CDR3 DNA follows: TGTGCCAGCAGCCAAGATCGGGGCGGGGGGCTCTACGAGCAGTACTTC. Encoded protein: CASSQDRGGGLYEQYF.

The chain uses TRBV28 and TRBJ1-1; 8 bases align to TRBD1. CDR3 length: 16 amino acids. Germline assignment: CDR1 MDHEN and CDR2 SYDVKM. The J segment lost 10 bases and the V segment lost 3 bases, leaving 16 bases of the junction unmatched. This CDR3 reads CASSFISGRGQQGAFF. As DNA, the CDR3 is TGTGCCAGCAGTTTTATAAGCGGCAGGGGGCAACAGGGAGCTTTCTTT.

The genes are TRBV5-4 and TRBJ2-5; the D gene could be TRBD1 or TRBD2 (5 bases each). The J call could be wrong; TRBJ2-7 is a better fit for the DNA end. The germline V gene encodes CDR1 SGHNT and CDR2 YYREEE (reference sequence). This CDR3 spans 14 amino acids. CDR3 bases: TGTGCCAGCAGCCACGGACGGGACGGGTACGAGCAGTACTTC. Protein product: CASSHGRDGYEQYF.

This chain joins TRBV28 and TRBJ2-6; TRBD1 matches at 8 bases. The V gene end was trimmed by 7 bases and the J gene end by 3 bases; junction bases not matched to a gene: 5. Germline lookup yields CDR1 MDHEN and CDR2 SYDVKM. The CDR3 has 15 amino acids. The CDR3 region has the DNA TGTGCCAGCAAGACAGGGGTTTATGGGGCCAACGTCCTGACTTTC. This encodes CASKTGVYGANVLTF.

The chain couples TRBV5-6 to TRBJ1-1; D may be TRBD1 (6 bases). The V gene lost 5 bases and the J gene lost 8 bases, with 13 bases spanning the gap. This CDR3 has 12 residues. Per the germline V gene, CDR1 is SGHDT and CDR2 is YYEEEE. CDR3 in DNA: TGTGCCAGCAGTTGGGGGCAGGGAGAAGCTTTCTTT. Translating it yields CASSWGQGEAFF.

V and J are TRBV27 and TRBJ2-2; 9 bases line up with TRBD2. The germline V gene has CDR1 MNHEY and CDR2 SMNVEV (reference sequence). This CDR3 is 17 amino acids long. V trimming: 7 bases; J trimming: 1 base; junction bases outside the gene matches: 10. The CDR3 nucleotides read TGTGCCAGCACCAAACGGGGGCGGGAGGGGAACACCGGGGAGCTGTTTTTT. This codes for CASTKRGREGNTGELFF.

The J gene is TRBJ2-3, the V gene TRBV7-2, with D perhaps matching TRBD1 (6 bases). Trimming pared 3 bases from V and 0 bases from J, leaving 10 bases between. The CDR3 is 15 amino acids. CDR1 is SGHTA, CDR2 FQGNSA, per germline. The CDR3 DNA reads as TGTGCCAGCAGCTTTGGGACAACTAGCACAGATACGCAGTATTTT. Translated, it gives CASSFGTTSTDTQYF.

V is TRBV5-4 and J is TRBJ2-7; D is uncertain. The germline V and J ends were trimmed by 0 bases and 3 bases, with 7 bases remaining between them. Germline CDR1 SGHNT, CDR2 YYREEE (reference sequence). The CDR3 totals 13 residues. In DNA, the CDR3 is TGTGCCAGCAGCTTGGGACATAGCTACGAGCAGTACTTC. It yields the protein CASSLGHSYEQYF.

This clone was seen a few times. This rearrangement joins TRBV7-8 to TRBJ1-5; D is ambiguous. Germline V gene sequence: CDR1 SGHVS, CDR2 FQNEAQ. V was cut by 5 bases and J by 5 bases, with 25 bases left in between. This CDR3 contains 18 residues. CDR3 DNA sequence: TGTGCCAGCAGCAAAGGGCGGCTACGGAGAGAAGAATATCAGCCCCAGCATTTT. Translated: CASSKGRLRREEYQPQHF.

This sequence joins TRBV5-5 and TRBJ2-3, with 7 bases that match TRBD2. The CDR3 length is 16 residues. Germline V gene lookup returns CDR1 SGHKS and CDR2 YYEKEE (reference sequence). V trimming: 3 bases; J trimming: 0 bases; junction bases outside the gene matches: 7. Written as DNA, the CDR3 is TGTGCCAGCAGCTCACGACTAGCAGCTAGCACAGATACGCAGTATTTT. Residues: CASSSRLAASTDTQYF.

The V call is TRBV7-6, the J call TRBJ2-1, with no clear D. This CDR3 is built from 12 residues. CDR1 is SGHVS and CDR2 is FNYEAQ in the germline V gene. V dropped 4 bases and J dropped 6 bases, with 7 bases sitting between them. CDR3 amino acids: CASSSGLNEQFF. The CDR3 region has the DNA TGTGCCAGCAGCTCCGGGCTCAATGAGCAGTTCTTC.

Turning to this clone: The same CDR3 arises from other DNA sequences in this sample as well. V usage is TRBV4-1 and J usage is TRBJ2-3; 13 bases are a match to TRBD2. J was trimmed by 3 bases and V by 3 bases; bases with no gene match: 0. The CDR3 has 15 amino acids. Germline-derived CDR1 and CDR2 are MGHRA and YSYEKL. CDR3 sequence: CASSQGLAGTDTQYF. The CDR3 nucleotides read TGCGCCAGCAGCCAGGGACTAGCGGGGACAGATACGCAGTATTTT.

The rearrangement links TRBV12-5 to TRBJ2-2, with 8 bases that match TRBD1. In germline, CDR1 is LGHNT, CDR2 FRNRAP. The trim removed 2 bases at V and 6 bases at J, leaving 8 bases unmatched. The CDR3 consists of 16 residues. The chain's CDR3 is CASGLLTGERAGELFF. The CDR3 nucleotides are TGTGCTAGTGGTTTGCTGACAGGGGAACGGGCCGGGGAGCTGTTTTTT.